This TCR beta chain was captured in a study of read filtering for tumor transcriptome and immune sequencing (dated by TCRdb to between 2020 and 2021). At the level of the whole study: The cohort was composed of 17 male and roughly 13 female patients, with a mean age of approximately 70 years and an age range of roughly 45 to 80. After DNase treatment, whole-transcriptome libraries were prepared with the TruSeq RNA Access Library Prep Kit. The study compared TCR repertoires from targeted immune repertoire sequencing and bulk whole-transcriptome sequencing run on the same bone marrow samples. A main aim was a read-filtering strategy for immune repertoire data, specifically whether clonotypes supported by a single read should be removed. Per sample, about 3.5 to 11 million TCR-region mapped reads were obtained with IR-seq, compared with only about 85 to 1273 with RNA-seq. Under revised international staging, about eight patients fell into R-ISS I, more than 15 into R-ISS II and six or seven into R-ISS III.

The Immunoverse kit was used to build TCR libraries from 400 ng RNA, with molecular barcoded adaptors covering alpha/delta and beta/gamma chains. TCR library preparation was performed with the same RNA that was used for transcriptome sequencing. TCR libraries were sequenced on an Illumina HiSeq 4000 with 2 x 150 cycles. The authors' analysis ran thus. Using MiXCR, which included quality filtering and error correction, TCR reads were aligned to human V, D, J and C references and then assembled into CDR3 clonotypes. Clonotype counts and gene usage diversity were analyzed with the tcR package in R. Raw mapping reads were checked after the RNA-seq reads had been mapped by STAR aligner version 2.5.3a onto the human GRCh37 genome. To test how sequencing depth affects detected clonotypes, IR-seq fastq files were randomly downsampled with Seqtk 1.3. TCRdb reprocessed the public reads (quality trimming at Q25 with fastp, clone calling with MiXCR) and kept in-frame beta chains. Entries that share a CDR3 protein sequence are merged under the most common genes and DNA. These V and J calls originate from TCRdb's pipeline instead of the authors' own analysis. Within this sample are 20,000 to 30,000 distinct CDR3 sequences, with 20% to 25% of them counted one time only. The ten largest clones represent around 46% of the sample.

This clonotype was detected only a few times. Its antigen is still unknown. No much larger clone is present one base from it, and per-base qualities are unavailable. Each patient had bone marrow sampled at the time of active disease. Ficoll-Hypaque density gradient centrifugation was used to isolate bone marrow mononuclear cells. CD138-negative cells were obtained by negative selection after labeling with CD138 magnetic microbeads on a MACS separator, removing myeloma plasma cells. Flow cytometry on an Attune NxT with CD138 antibodies was used to check the purity of the isolated cells. Total RNA was extracted using TRIzol reagent and was quantified on a NanoDrop spectrophotometer. Paired RNA-seq and IR-seq were performed on the CD138-negative bone marrow sample of each patient. The investigation overall reported the following: The correlation between IR-seq and RNA-seq shared clonotype proportions rose when single-read clonotypes were removed. Rather than purified T cells, the sorted CD138-negative fraction was a mixed bone marrow immune population. Clonotypes were captured by IR-seq at much higher depth and more reliably than by RNA-seq, and smaller IR-seq throughput was sufficient for identification of most shared clonotypes. Single-read clonotypes made up around 86% of clonotypes but only approximately 4% of total reads in IR-seq, compared with roughly 70% of clonotypes and approximately 45% of reads in RNA-seq.

The TCR originated in a donor aged 40 or over with multiple myeloma. What was sequenced was a population of CD138-negative cells sorted from bone marrow. The cell subset or site label of this sample denotes: bone marrow mononuclear cells depleted of CD138+ plasma/myeloma cells by negative magnetic selection.

The CDR3 sequence is CSAWTGDQPQHF. The bases are TGCAGTGCTTGGACAGGGGATCAGCCCCAGCATTTT. Recombination connected TRBV20-1 to TRBJ1-5; 9 bases in between match TRBD1. The CDR3, from cysteine to phenylalanine, totals 12 residues. The kept DNA is CDR3 alone, 36 bases in frame from the first base. CDR1 DFQATT and CDR2 SNEGSKA were looked up in the germline V gene (reference sequence). From V the trimming removes 5 bases and from J it removes 5 bases, while the gene matches leave 1 base of the junction unaccounted for.